The 10 T cell receptor beta chains below come from one sample, sequenced in a study of T cells in Graves' hyperthyroidism and ophthalmopathy. TCR beta CDR3 regions were amplified from RNA transcripts. The TCR CDR3 was amplified in a first-round RT-PCR using the HTBI primer set. MiXCR, run by TCRdb on the multiplex PCR reads, gives a single entry per CDR3 protein. The table lists approximately 500,000 distinct CDR3 sequences, 46% of them singletons. The sample was peripheral blood or thyroid tissue (not recorded which). These receptors were obtained from a woman aged 18 to 35 with Graves' hyperthyroidism.

At least ten counts were recorded for this clonotype. The rearrangement joins TRBV20-1 to TRBJ1-2, with 12 bases lining up with TRBD1. The CDR3 is 17 residues long. Trimming at V came to 2 bases and at J to 8 bases, leaving 15 bases not matched to a gene. The germline V gene encodes CDR1 DFQATT and CDR2 SNEGSKA (reference sequence). The chain's CDR3 is CSARIDAGTGGFRGYTF. As DNA, the CDR3 is TGCAGTGCTAGAATTGACGCCGGGACAGGGGGCTTTAGGGGCTACACCTTC.

V usage is TRBV2 and J usage is TRBJ1-2, with 7 bases lining up with TRBD1. The CDR3 sequence is 13 residues long. CDR1 is SNHLY, CDR2 FYNNEI, per germline. The J segment lost 4 bases and the V segment lost 7 bases, leaving 6 bases of the junction unmatched. The CDR3 loop is CASTRDSFYGYTF. The CDR3 bases are TGTGCCAGCACCCGGGACAGCTTCTATGGCTACACCTTC.

The chain uses TRBV12-3 or TRBV12-4 and TRBJ2-6; 9 bases agree with TRBD1. J gave up 1 base and V 1 base, and 2 bases lay outside the gene matches. The CDR3 is made up of 17 amino acids. CDR3 DNA: TGTGCCAGCAGTTTAGGGGACAGGGCATCTGGGGCCAACGTCCTGACTTTC. This sequence encodes CASSLGDRASGANVLTF.

The chain couples TRBV7-4 to TRBJ2-7; D could derive from TRBD1 or TRBD2 (5 bases each). Germline assignment: CDR1 SGHVT and CDR2 SQSDAQ. This CDR3 comprises 14 residues. V gave up 1 base and J gave up 3 bases, with 10 bases separating them. The CDR3 sequence: CASSLVGTVYEQYF. CDR3 sequence (DNA): TGTGCCAGCAGCTTAGTGGGGACCGTCTACGAGCAGTACTTC.

This chain joins TRBV5-1 and TRBJ2-7; 7 bases are shared with TRBD2. The CDR3 totals 14 residues. V lost 4 bases to trimming and J lost 3 bases; unmatched junction nucleotides: 7. Per the germline V gene, CDR1 is SGHRS and CDR2 is YFSETQ. CDR3 residues: CASSKSGTGYEQYF. CDR3 nucleotides: TGCGCCAGCAGCAAAAGCGGGACCGGCTACGAGCAGTACTTC.

This clonotype was seen many times. This chain uses TRBV7-8 with TRBJ1-6; D ambiguous. The CDR3 contains 12 residues. Trimming removed 5 bases from V and 10 bases from J, with 9 bases in between. CDR1 is SGHVS, CDR2 FQNEAQ, per germline. The CDR3 loop is CASSRADSPLHF. The CDR3 DNA reads as TGTGCCAGCAGCCGGGCAGACTCACCCCTCCACTTT.

This clonotype was counted a single time. The J gene is TRBJ2-7, the V gene TRBV7-6; possibly TRBD1 for D (6 bases). Germline V CDR1 and CDR2: SGHVS, FNYEAQ. The V end was cut by 5 bases, the J end by 8 bases, with 10 bases between. The CDR3 has 11 residues. This CDR3 is CASSKGQKQYF. The CDR3 DNA reads as TGTGCCAGCAGCAAAGGACAGAAGCAGTACTTC.

The J gene is TRBJ1-4, the V gene TRBV7-9; 9 nucleotides align to TRBD1. The CDR3 runs 13 residues. V lost 8 bases and J lost 8; bases outside the gene matches: 6. CDR1 is SEHNR, CDR2 FQNEAQ, per germline (reference sequence). CDR3 residues: CASFGDREEKLFF. As DNA, the CDR3 is TGTGCCAGCTTCGGGGACAGGGAAGAAAAACTGTTTTTT. Variable domain in full (rest from reference TRBV7-9 and TRBJ1-4): DTGVSQNPRHKITKRGQNVTFRCDPISEHNRLYWYRQTLGQGPEFLTYFQNEAQLEKSRLLSDRFSAERPKGSFSTLEIQRTEQGDSAMYLCASFGDREEKLFFGSGTQLSVL.

A word on this clonotype: The CDR3 end shows no conserved phenylalanine or tryptophan, and so a read error is likely. CDR3 residues: CSAGVPPGQGTDTEAFL. The CDR3 DNA follows: TGCAGTGCTGGGGTCCCCCCGGGACAGGGAACGGACACTGAAGCTTTCCTT. The chain carries TRBV20-1 and TRBJ1-1, with 9 bases fitting TRBD1. With V trimmed by 5 bases and J by 3 bases, 16 bases remained unmatched. The germline V gene has CDR1 DFQATT and CDR2 SNEGSKA (reference sequence). CDR3 size: 17 residues.

This clonotype has just a few counts. The chain joins TRBV7-6 to TRBJ2-7; 7 bases agree with TRBD1. CDR1 and CDR2 from the germline V gene are SGHVS and FNYEAQ. The CDR3 length is 11 residues. V dropped 8 bases and J dropped 5; count of bases not matched to a gene: 3. Written as DNA, the CDR3 is TGTGCCAGCCGCACAGGGGACGAGCAGTACTTC. This gives the protein CASRTGDEQYF.